Below, one T cell receptor beta chain is given with its context. The target antigen is unknown. Repertoires were generated with immunoSEQ multiplex PCR, while TCRdb's copy carries only in-frame clones and drops some. The table includes more than 85,000 clones, 70% to 85% detected once. PCR or immunohistochemistry showed mismatch repair deficiency in every enrolled patient. The CDR3 is 16 residues long. Germline assignment: CDR1 LNHNV and CDR2 YYDKDF (reference sequence). V dropped 3 bases and J dropped 2 bases, with 17 bases sitting between them. This sample is part of a study of PD-1 blockade in mismatch repair-deficient tumors. Study-wide points: Rapid post-treatment expansion, then contraction, generally preceding radiologic response, marked tumor-resident clones.

J is TRBJ2-7 and V is TRBV15, with D possibly matching TRBD1 (5 bases). Sequenced here: peripheral blood, sampled approximately 8 months after starting pembrolizumab. This clonotype was obtained from an adult with mismatch repair-deficient cancer. CDR3 DNA sequence: TGTGCCACCAGCAGCCCCCAGGACAAGAACCCCTACGAGCAGTACTTC. This codes for CATSSPQDKNPYEQYF. The full variable domain, completed using reference TRBV15 and TRBJ2-7, is DAMVIQNPRYQVTQFGKPVTLSCSQTLNHNVMYWYQQKSSQAPKLLFHYYDKDFNNEADTPDNFQSRRPNTSFCFLDIRSPGLGDTAMYLCATSSPQDKNPYEQYFGPGTRLTVT.